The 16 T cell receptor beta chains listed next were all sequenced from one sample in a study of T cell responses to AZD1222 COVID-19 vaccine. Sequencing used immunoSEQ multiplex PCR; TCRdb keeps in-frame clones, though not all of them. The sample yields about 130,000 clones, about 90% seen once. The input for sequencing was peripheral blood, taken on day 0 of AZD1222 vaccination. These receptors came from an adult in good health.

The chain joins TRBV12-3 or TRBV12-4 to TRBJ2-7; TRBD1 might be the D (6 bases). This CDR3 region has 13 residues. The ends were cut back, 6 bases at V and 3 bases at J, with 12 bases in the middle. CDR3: CASSITGFYEQYF. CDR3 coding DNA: TGTGCCAGCAGCATAACAGGGTTCTACGAGCAGTACTTC.

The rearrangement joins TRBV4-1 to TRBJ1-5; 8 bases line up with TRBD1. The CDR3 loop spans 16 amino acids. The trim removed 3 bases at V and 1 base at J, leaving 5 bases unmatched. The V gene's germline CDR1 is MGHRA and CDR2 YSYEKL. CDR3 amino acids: CASSHLGQGSNQPQHF. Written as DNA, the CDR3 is TGCGCCAGCAGCCATCTCGGACAGGGAAGCAATCAGCCCCAGCATTTT.

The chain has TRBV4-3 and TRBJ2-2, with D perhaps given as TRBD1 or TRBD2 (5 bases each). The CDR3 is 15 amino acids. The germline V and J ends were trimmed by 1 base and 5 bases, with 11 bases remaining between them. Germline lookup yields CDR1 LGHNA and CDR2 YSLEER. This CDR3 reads CASSQGLEGTGELFF. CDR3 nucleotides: TGCGCCAGCAGCCAAGGACTCGAGGGGACCGGGGAGCTGTTTTTT.

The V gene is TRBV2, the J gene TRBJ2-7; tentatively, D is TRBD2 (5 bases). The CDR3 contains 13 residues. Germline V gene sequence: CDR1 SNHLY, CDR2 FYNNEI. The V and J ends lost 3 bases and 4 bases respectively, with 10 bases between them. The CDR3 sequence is CASSDVSGYEQYF. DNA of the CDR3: TGTGCCAGCAGTGATGTGTCGGGGTACGAGCAGTACTTC.

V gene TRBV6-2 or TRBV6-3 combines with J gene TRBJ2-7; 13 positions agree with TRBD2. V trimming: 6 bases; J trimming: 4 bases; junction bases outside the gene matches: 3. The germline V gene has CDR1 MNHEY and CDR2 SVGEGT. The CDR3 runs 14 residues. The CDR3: CASSTGLAGYEQYF. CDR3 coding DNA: TGTGCCAGCAGCACGGGACTAGCGGGATACGAGCAGTACTTC.

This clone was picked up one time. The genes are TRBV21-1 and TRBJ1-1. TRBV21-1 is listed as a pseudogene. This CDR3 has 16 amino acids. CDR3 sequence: CASSKRGGSLNTEAFF. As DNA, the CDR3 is TGTGCCAGCAGCAAACGGGGGGGGTCCTTGAACACTGAAGCTTTCTTT.

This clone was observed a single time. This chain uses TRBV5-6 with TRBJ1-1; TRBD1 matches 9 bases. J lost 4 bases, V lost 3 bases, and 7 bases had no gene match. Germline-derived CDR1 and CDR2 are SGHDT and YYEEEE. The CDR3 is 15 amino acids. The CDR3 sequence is CASSYRDRVFTEAFF. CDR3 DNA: TGTGCCAGCAGCTACCGGGACAGGGTTTTCACTGAAGCTTTCTTT.

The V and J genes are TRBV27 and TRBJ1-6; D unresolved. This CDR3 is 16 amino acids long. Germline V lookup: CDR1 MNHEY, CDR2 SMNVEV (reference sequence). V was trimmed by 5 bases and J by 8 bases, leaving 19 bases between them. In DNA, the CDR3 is TGTGCCAGCAGTCCGACGGGCCTGGAGGCGGATTCACCCCTCCACTTT. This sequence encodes CASSPTGLEADSPLHF.

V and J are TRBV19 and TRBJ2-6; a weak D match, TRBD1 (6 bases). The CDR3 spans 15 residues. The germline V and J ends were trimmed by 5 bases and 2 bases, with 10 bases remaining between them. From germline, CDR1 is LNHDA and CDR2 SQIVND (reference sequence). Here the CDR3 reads CASSAGQPGANVLTF. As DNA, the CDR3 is TGTGCCAGTAGTGCTGGACAGCCTGGGGCCAACGTCCTGACTTTC.

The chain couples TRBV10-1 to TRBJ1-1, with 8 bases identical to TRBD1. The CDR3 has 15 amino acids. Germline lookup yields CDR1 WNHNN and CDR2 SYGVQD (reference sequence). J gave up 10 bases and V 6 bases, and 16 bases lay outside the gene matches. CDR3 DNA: TGCGCCAGCAGCCATAGACAGGGGCCCGTGAACGGAGCTTTCTTT. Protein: CASSHRQGPVNGAFF.

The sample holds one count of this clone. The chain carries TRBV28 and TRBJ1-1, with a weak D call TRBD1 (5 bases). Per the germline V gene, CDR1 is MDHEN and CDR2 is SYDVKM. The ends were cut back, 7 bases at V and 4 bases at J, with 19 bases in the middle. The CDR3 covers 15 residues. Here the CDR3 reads CASKKWEGRGTEAFF. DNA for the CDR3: TGTGCCAGCAAGAAATGGGAGGGGAGGGGCACTGAAGCTTTCTTT. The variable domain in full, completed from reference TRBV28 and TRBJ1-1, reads DVKVTQSSRYLVKRTGEKVFLECVQDMDHENMFWYRQDPGLGLRLIYFSYDVKMKEKGDIPEGYSVSREKKERFSLILESASTNQTSMYLCASKKWEGRGTEAFFGQGTRLTVV.

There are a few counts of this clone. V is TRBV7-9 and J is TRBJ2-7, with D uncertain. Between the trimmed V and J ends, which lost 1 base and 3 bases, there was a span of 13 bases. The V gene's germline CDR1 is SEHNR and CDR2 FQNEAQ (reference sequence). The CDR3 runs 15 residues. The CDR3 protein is CASSLGGLESYEQYF. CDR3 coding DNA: TGTGCCAGCAGCTTAGGGGGTCTAGAGAGCTACGAGCAGTACTTC.

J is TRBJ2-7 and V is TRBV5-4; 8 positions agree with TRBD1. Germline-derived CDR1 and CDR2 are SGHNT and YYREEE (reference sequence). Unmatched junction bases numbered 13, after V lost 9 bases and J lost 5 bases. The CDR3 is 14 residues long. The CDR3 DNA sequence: TGTGCCATTCCGACAGGGGCCCCGGGGAACGAGCAGTACTTC. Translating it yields CAIPTGAPGNEQYF.

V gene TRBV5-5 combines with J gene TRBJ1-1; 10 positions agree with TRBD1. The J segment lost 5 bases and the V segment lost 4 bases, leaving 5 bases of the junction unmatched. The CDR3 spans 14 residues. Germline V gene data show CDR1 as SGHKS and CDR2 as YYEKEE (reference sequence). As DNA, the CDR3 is TGTGCCAGCAGCGGGGGGGACAGGGGTACTGAAGCTTTCTTT. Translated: CASSGGDRGTEAFF. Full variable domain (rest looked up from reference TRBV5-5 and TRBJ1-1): DAGVTQSPTHLIKTRGQQVTLRCSPISGHKSVSWYQQVLGQGPQFIFQYYEKEERGRGNFPDRFSARQFPNYSSELNVNALLLGDSALYLCASSGGDRGTEAFFGQGTRLTVV.

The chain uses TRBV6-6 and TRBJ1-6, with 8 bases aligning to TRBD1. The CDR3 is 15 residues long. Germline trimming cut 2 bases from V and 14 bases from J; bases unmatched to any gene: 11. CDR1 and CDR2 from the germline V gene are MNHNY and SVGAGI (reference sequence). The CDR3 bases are TGTGCCAGCAGTTACGAGTACGGGACAGGCGAGACCCTCCACTTT. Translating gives CASSYEYGTGETLHF.

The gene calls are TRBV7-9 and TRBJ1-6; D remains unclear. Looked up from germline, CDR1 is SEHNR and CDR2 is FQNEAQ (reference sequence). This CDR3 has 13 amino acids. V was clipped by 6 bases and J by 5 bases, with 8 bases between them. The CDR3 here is CASSYGNNSPLHF. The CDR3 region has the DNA TGTGCCAGCAGTTACGGGAATAATTCACCCCTCCACTTT.